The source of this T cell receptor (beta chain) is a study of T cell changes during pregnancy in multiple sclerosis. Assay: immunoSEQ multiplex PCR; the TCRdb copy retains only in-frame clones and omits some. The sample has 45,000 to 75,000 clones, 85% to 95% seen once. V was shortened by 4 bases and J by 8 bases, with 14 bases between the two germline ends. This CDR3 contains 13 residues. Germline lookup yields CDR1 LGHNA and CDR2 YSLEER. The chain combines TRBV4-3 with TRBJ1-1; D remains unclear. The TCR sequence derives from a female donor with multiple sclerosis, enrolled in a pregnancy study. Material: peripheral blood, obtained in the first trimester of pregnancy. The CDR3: CASSPQRIREAFF. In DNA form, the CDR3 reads TGCGCCAGCAGCCCTCAACGCATTAGAGAAGCTTTCTTT.